Shown below are 29 T cell receptor beta chains from a single sample sequenced in a study of T cell repertoires in cytomegalovirus infection. One entry per CDR3 protein results from TCRdb running MiXCR on the reads. The data show about 200,000 distinct CDR3 sequences, roughly 9.8% seen once. Material: PBMCs. These receptors came from a human donor in good health (CMV status not recorded). Some clones in this sample may be carry-over from other donors' samples.

For this clonotype: A much larger clone differs from this one at a single base, so this may be a read error. The rearrangement links TRBV5-4 to TRBJ2-2, with TRBD2 identical over 7 bases. The CDR3 is made up of 16 amino acids. Per germline, CDR1 SGHNT and CDR2 YYREEE (reference sequence). CDR3 in amino acids: CTSSVGGTANTGELFF. CDR3 DNA sequence: TGTACCAGCAGCGTCGGGGGGACCGCGAACACCGGGGAGCTGTTTTTT.

This clonotype was detected ten times or more. The rearrangement uses TRBV7-2 and TRBJ2-2; either TRBD1 or TRBD2 may fit D (6 bases each). CDR1 is SGHTA and CDR2 is FQGNSA in the germline V gene. The V end lost 5 bases, the J end lost 8 bases, and 15 bases lay between the germline ends. The CDR3 loop spans 14 amino acids. The CDR3 is CASSRGRGSGELFF. DNA for the CDR3: TGTGCCAGCAGCCGGGGGCGGGGCTCGGGGGAGCTGTTTTTT.

This clonotype was recorded many times. This chain links TRBV20-1 with TRBJ1-1, with 7 bases aligning to TRBD1. Germline lookup yields CDR1 DFQATT and CDR2 SNEGSKA (reference sequence). The CDR3 consists of 14 residues. V trimming: 1 base; J trimming: 2 bases; junction bases outside the gene matches: 4. This CDR3 reads CSARGPGGNTEAFF. DNA of the CDR3: TGCAGTGCTAGAGGGCCAGGGGGAAACACTGAAGCTTTCTTT.

Ten or more counts support this clonotype. An end of the junction does not agree with germline; a read error may underlie this. The DNA for the CDR3 is TGTGCTAGCAGCACCGGGACTAGCACAGATACGCAGTATTTT. Translated, it gives CASSTGTSTDTQYF. The V and J genes are TRBV7-7 and TRBJ2-3; maybe TRBD2 (6 bases). Germline CDR1 and CDR2: SSHAT and FNYEAQ (reference sequence). The CDR3 is made up of 14 amino acids. The full variable domain, its missing parts supplied by reference TRBV7-7 and TRBJ2-3, is GAGVSQSPRYKVTKRGQDVTLRCDPISSHATLYWYQQALGQGPEFLTYFNYEAQPDKSGLPSDRFSAERPEGSISTLTIQRTEQRDSAMYRCASSTGTSTDTQYFGPGTRLTVL.

The rearrangement joins TRBV29-1 to TRBJ2-7; D is unclear. Deletions cut 2 bases from V and 6 bases from J, with 8 bases between. Germline-derived CDR1 and CDR2 are SQVTM and ANQGSEA. This CDR3 comprises 11 residues. The CDR3 DNA is TGCAGCGTTGAATCTCCCCCCGAGCAGTACTTC. Its protein product is CSVESPPEQYF.

There are many counts of this clonotype. The V gene is TRBV12-3 or TRBV12-4, the J gene TRBJ1-5, with 8 nucleotides matching TRBD1. V shed 6 bases and J 3 bases; nucleotides not matched to a gene: 7. The CDR3 runs to 15 residues. The CDR3: CASSIGQGNNQPQHF. The CDR3 coding sequence is TGTGCCAGCAGCATAGGACAGGGAAACAATCAGCCCCAGCATTTT.

The table lists this clonotype with many counts. The chain uses TRBV7-2 and TRBJ2-1, with D possibly matching TRBD1 (6 bases). The CDR3 is made up of 15 amino acids. Germline loops: CDR1 SGHTA, CDR2 FQGNSA. V was clipped by 3 bases and J by 0 bases, with 9 bases between them. CDR3 nucleotide sequence: TGTGCCAGCAGCTTGGGGGCAAGCTCCTACAATGAGCAGTTCTTC. The encoded protein is CASSLGASSYNEQFF.

This clonotype was seen repeatedly, ten times or more. The chain recombines TRBV7-2 with TRBJ1-2; no firm D call. The length of the CDR3 is 17 residues. Germline loops: CDR1 SGHTA, CDR2 FQGNSA. V lost 1 base and J 1 base, leaving 16 bases between the germline ends. The CDR3 reads CASSLVATPVYNYGYTF. In DNA form, the CDR3 reads TGTGCCAGCAGCTTAGTAGCCACACCCGTCTATAACTATGGCTACACCTTC.

This clonotype has more than one count but fewer than ten. V gene TRBV7-9 combines with J gene TRBJ1-6; D might be TRBD1 (6 bases). In germline, CDR1 is SEHNR, CDR2 FQNEAQ (reference sequence). V gave up 4 bases and J gave up 5 bases, with 12 bases separating them. The CDR3 has 15 amino acids. CDR3 amino acids: CASSSGDYHNSPLHF. In nucleotides, the CDR3 is TGTGCCAGCAGCTCAGGGGACTACCATAATTCACCCCTCCACTTT.

This chain joins TRBV29-1 and TRBJ2-3; no clear D gene. Trimming removed 5 bases at V and 9 bases at J, with 15 bases between. The CDR3 loop spans 12 amino acids. Germline values: CDR1 SQVTM, CDR2 ANQGSEA. CDR3: CSVHTRWGTQYF. CDR3 in DNA: TGCAGCGTTCACACCCGCTGGGGAACGCAGTATTTT.

This clonotype appeared many times. J is TRBJ1-2 and V is TRBV7-2, with 8 bases fitting TRBD1. After removal of 4 bases from V and 5 bases from J, the junction contained 12 bases not matched to a gene. Germline assignment: CDR1 SGHTA and CDR2 FQGNSA. The CDR3 loop spans 16 amino acids. CDR3 sequence: CASSYPPGQGGYGYTF. CDR3 nucleotides: TGTGCCAGCAGCTACCCGCCCGGACAGGGAGGATATGGCTACACCTTC.

This clonotype was observed at least ten times. The chain carries TRBV28 and TRBJ2-5; tentative D call: TRBD1 (6 bases). Germline V gene data show CDR1 as MDHEN and CDR2 as SYDVKM. This CDR3 region has 17 residues. Trimming stripped 4 bases from V and 1 base from J, with 19 bases between. In DNA form, the CDR3 reads TGTGCCAGCAGTTCACCACAATCACAGGGATTCCAAGAGACCCAGTACTTC. Translated, it gives CASSSPQSQGFQETQYF.

This clonotype was counted many times. This chain links TRBV12-3 or TRBV12-4 with TRBJ1-1; 8 nucleotides agree with TRBD1. The ends lost 7 bases at V and 1 base at J; junction bases unmatched: 5. The CDR3 loop spans 14 amino acids. The CDR3, as DNA: TGTGCCAGCACGATGACAGGGGAGAACACTGAAGCTTTCTTT. This codes for CASTMTGENTEAFF.

This clonotype was counted ten times or more. The chain is built from TRBV6-2 or TRBV6-3 and TRBJ1-2, with D uncertain. Trimming shortened V by 4 bases and J by 2 bases, and 8 bases separated the two germline ends. The CDR3 loop spans 13 amino acids. Germline V lookup: CDR1 MNHEY, CDR2 SVGEGT. The CDR3 sequence is CASSFTTNYGYTF. The CDR3 DNA is TGTGCCAGCAGTTTCACAACGAACTATGGCTACACCTTC.

This clonotype was picked up many times. The chain's CDR3 is CASSLTRQPQHF. In DNA, the CDR3 is TGTGCCAGCAGTTTAACTAGGCAGCCCCAGCATTTT. This chain joins TRBV28 and TRBJ1-5; D uncertain. Germline-derived CDR1 and CDR2 are MDHEN and SYDVKM. The CDR3 runs to 12 residues. The germline V and J ends were trimmed by 2 bases and 7 bases, with 6 bases remaining between them.

This clonotype was observed many times. The rearrangement joins TRBV7-9 to TRBJ1-1; D uncertain. V was clipped by 1 base and J by 0 bases, with 9 bases between them. Looked up from germline, CDR1 is SEHNR and CDR2 is FQNEAQ (reference sequence). The CDR3 totals 15 residues. The CDR3: CASSLVVTMNTEAFF. CDR3 sequence (DNA): TGTGCCAGCAGCTTAGTAGTCACCATGAACACTGAAGCTTTCTTT.

This clonotype was counted at least ten times. The chain recombines TRBV28 with TRBJ2-5; no clear D. Germline V lookup: CDR1 MDHEN, CDR2 SYDVKM. There are 16 residues in the CDR3. V was trimmed by 1 base and J by 1 base, leaving 13 bases between them. In DNA form, the CDR3 reads TGTGCCAGCAGTTTATTCCAGAACCCGGGCCAAGAGACCCAGTACTTC. Translating gives CASSLFQNPGQETQYF.

This clonotype appeared many times. V is TRBV10-3 and J is TRBJ1-2; the D gene is possibly TRBD1 (6 bases). Germline V gene lookup returns CDR1 ENHRY and CDR2 SYGVKD. Trimming took 5 bases from V and 2 from J, leaving 15 bases between them. The CDR3 is 15 amino acids. The CDR3 loop reads CAISTSGVGNYGYTF. DNA for the CDR3: TGTGCCATCAGTACCTCAGGGGTGGGCAACTATGGCTACACCTTC.

Ten or more counts support this clonotype. This chain connects TRBV2 to TRBJ2-7; the D call may be TRBD1 or TRBD2 (6 bases each). Germline-derived CDR1 and CDR2 are SNHLY and FYNNEI. The CDR3 has 13 residues. With 6 bases removed from V and 5 bases from J, the gap between germline ends came to 14 bases. The CDR3 DNA reads as TGTGCCAGCAGGACCCGGGGGCGCGACGAGCAGTACTTC. It encodes CASRTRGRDEQYF. The full variable domain, with the rest looked up from reference TRBV2 and TRBJ2-7, is EPEVTQTPSHQVTQMGQEVILRCVPISNHLYFYWYRQILGQKVEFLVSFYNNEISEKSEIFDDQFSVERPDGSNFTLKIRSTKLEDSAMYFCASRTRGRDEQYFGPGTRLTVT.

This clonotype has a count of ten or more. This chain connects TRBV19 to TRBJ1-1; a possible D gene is TRBD1 (6 bases). The V gene lost 5 bases and the J gene lost 5 bases, with 12 bases spanning the gap. The CDR3 is made up of 13 amino acids. Germline CDR1 and CDR2: LNHDA and SQIVND (reference sequence). CDR3: CASSEGGRTEAFF. DNA for the CDR3: TGTGCCAGTAGTGAAGGGGGTCGGACTGAAGCTTTCTTT.

This clonotype was counted a few times. The chain couples TRBV30 to TRBJ1-1, with D possibly being TRBD1 (6 bases). The CDR3 has 14 amino acids. Trimming took 2 bases from V and 5 from J, leaving 15 bases between them. The germline CDR1 and CDR2 sequences are GTSNPN and SVGIG (reference sequence). CDR3 DNA sequence: TGTGCCTGGAGTCTTAGCAGGGGAGGGACTGAAGCTTTCTTT. Translating it yields CAWSLSRGGTEAFF.

In its sample, this clonotype was seen many times. The chain employs TRBV7-9 and TRBJ2-1, with 8 bases identical to TRBD1. Germline trimming cut 5 bases from V and 16 bases from J; bases unmatched to any gene: 10. Looked up from germline, CDR1 is SEHNR and CDR2 is FQNEAQ (reference sequence). This CDR3 is 12 amino acids long. The CDR3 here is CASSTGGQDEFF. Written as DNA, the CDR3 is TGTGCCAGCAGCACAGGGGGACAGGACGAATTCTTC.

Ten or more counts support this clonotype. CDR3 loop: CASSLEMDYTQYF. DNA of the CDR3: TGTGCCAGCAGCTTAGAGATGGATTATACGCAGTATTTT. The rearrangement uses TRBV7-2 and TRBJ2-3; D is ambiguous. V was clipped by 1 base and J by 7 bases, with 9 bases between them. The germline V gene encodes CDR1 SGHTA and CDR2 FQGNSA. This CDR3 comprises 13 residues.

This sequence joins TRBV20-1 and TRBJ2-3; 9 nucleotides line up with TRBD2. Germline loops: CDR1 DFQATT, CDR2 SNEGSKA (reference sequence). This CDR3 has 13 residues. J was trimmed by 4 bases and V by 7 bases; bases with no gene match: 6. The DNA of the CDR3 is TGCAGTGTAACTAGCGGGTTCTCAGATACGCAGTATTTT. Translating gives CSVTSGFSDTQYF.

The chain carries TRBV11-2 and TRBJ2-2; TRBD1 or TRBD2 may be the D gene (5 bases each). CDR3 length equals 16 residues. V lost 2 bases and J 1 base, leaving 11 bases between the germline ends. Per the germline V gene, CDR1 is SGHAT and CDR2 is FQNNGV. The CDR3 coding sequence is TGTGCCAGCAGCTTAAGATGGGACGGGAACACCGGGGAGCTGTTTTTT. Its translation: CASSLRWDGNTGELFF. Based on the CDR3 plus reference TRBV11-2 and TRBJ2-2, the full variable domain is EAGVAQSPRYKIIEKRQSVAFWCNPISGHATLYWYQQILGQGPKLLIQFQNNGVVDDSQLPKDRFSAERLKGVDSTLKIQPAKLEDSAVYLCASSLRWDGNTGELFFGEGSRLTVL.

This clonotype was detected ten times or more. V usage is TRBV7-4 and J usage is TRBJ2-7; the D is unclear. The germline CDR1 and CDR2 sequences are SGHVT and SQSDAQ. The ends were cut back, 6 bases at V and 1 base at J, with 16 bases in the middle. The CDR3 has 15 amino acids. CDR3 sequence: CASRLQDERSYEQYF. The CDR3 region has the DNA TGTGCCAGCAGGCTACAAGATGAACGGTCCTACGAGCAGTACTTC.

Ten or more counts support this clonotype. V usage is TRBV29-1 and J usage is TRBJ2-3; 7 bases are shared with TRBD2. Germline CDR1 reads SQVTM; CDR2 reads ANQGSEA. The J segment lost 7 bases and the V segment lost 5 bases, leaving 6 bases of the junction unmatched. The CDR3 loop spans 12 amino acids. CDR3: CSVRRELYTQYF. The CDR3 nucleotides read TGCAGCGTTCGGCGGGAGTTATATACGCAGTATTTT.

The chain carries TRBV5-1 and TRBJ1-2, with 9 positions matching TRBD1. Trimming cost V 3 bases and J 6 bases; bases outside gene matches: 3. The CDR3 length is 13 residues. Germline CDR1 and CDR2: SGHRS and YFSETQ. This CDR3 reads CASSWTGVDGYTF. As DNA, the CDR3 is TGCGCCAGCAGCTGGACAGGGGTGGATGGCTACACCTTC.

This clonotype showed up many times. This sequence joins TRBV9 and TRBJ2-1, with 7 bases matching TRBD1. The CDR3 length is 17 residues. Trimming took 0 bases from V and 4 from J; bases not matched to a gene: 10. Germline lookup yields CDR1 SGDLS and CDR2 YYNGEE. CDR3 sequence: CASSVDPDRSLYNEQFF. As DNA, the CDR3 is TGTGCCAGCAGCGTAGATCCGGACAGGTCCTTATACAATGAGCAGTTCTTC.